The next 30 T cell receptor beta chains were all read from a single sample in a study of Ad26.COV2.S vaccination and SARS-CoV-2 variants. Treatment in this sample: around 19 received Ad26.COV2.S at low or high dose, single or two shots; about five received placebo; per-sample allocation not given. Day 63 after the first injection of vaccine or placebo was the sampling time. TCRdb's copy holds only in-frame clones and misses some; the assay was immunoSEQ multiplex PCR. The table shows approximately 460,000 clones, with roughly nine tenths occurring only once. The material sequenced was peripheral blood, taken in a trial of Ad26.COV2.S vaccine versus placebo. The receptors shown here come from a person aged 18-60 years who received the Ad26.COV2.S COVID-19 vaccine or a placebo.

This clone was picked up one time. The V and J genes are TRBV7-2 and TRBJ1-5; TRBD1 matches at 8 bases. Germline V gives CDR1 SGHTA, CDR2 FQGNSA. J was trimmed by 2 bases and V by 7 bases; bases with no gene match: 10. This CDR3 spans 16 amino acids. CDR3 amino acids: CASTAIDRGRNQPQHF. CDR3 bases: TGTGCCAGCACCGCGATCGACAGGGGCCGCAATCAGCCCCAGCATTTT.

The V and J genes are TRBV2 and TRBJ2-1; 13 bases are shared with TRBD2. The CDR3 covers 16 residues. Germline V gives CDR1 SNHLY, CDR2 FYNNEI. V lost 6 bases and J lost 7; bases outside the gene matches: 9. CDR3 in amino acids: CASSEKLAGGRNEQFF. For the CDR3, the DNA is TGTGCCAGCAGCGAAAAACTAGCGGGGGGGCGGAATGAGCAGTTCTTC.

V and J are TRBV18 and TRBJ1-1; TRBD1 agrees at 9 bases. Germline CDR1 is KGHSH and CDR2 is LQKENI. With V trimmed by 3 bases and J by 5 bases, 4 bases remained unmatched. The CDR3 contains 14 residues. The DNA for the CDR3 is TGTGCCAGCTCACCCTTGGACAGGGGAACTGAAGCTTTCTTT. Protein product: CASSPLDRGTEAFF. The full variable domain, its missing parts supplied by reference TRBV18 and TRBJ1-1, is NAGVMQNPRHLVRRRGQEARLRCSPMKGHSHVYWYRQLPEEGLKFMVYLQKENIIDESGMPKERFSAEFPKEGPSILRIQQVVRGDSAAYFCASSPLDRGTEAFFGQGTRLTVV.

The chain has TRBV28 and TRBJ1-1; D not resolved. Between the trimmed V and J ends, which lost 7 bases and 10 bases, there was a span of 13 bases. Germline loops: CDR1 MDHEN, CDR2 SYDVKM. This CDR3 has 11 residues. CDR3 protein: CASNDSDGAFF. As DNA, the CDR3 is TGTGCCAGCAACGACTCGGATGGAGCTTTCTTT. Full variable domain (rest looked up from reference TRBV28 and TRBJ1-1): DVKVTQSSRYLVKRTGEKVFLECVQDMDHENMFWYRQDPGLGLRLIYFSYDVKMKEKGDIPEGYSVSREKKERFSLILESASTNQTSMYLCASNDSDGAFFGQGTRLTVV.

V usage is TRBV7-9 and J usage is TRBJ2-3, with TRBD2 identical over 10 bases. CDR3 size: 16 residues. The V gene end was trimmed by 5 bases and the J gene end by 8 bases; junction bases not matched to a gene: 13. Germline V gives CDR1 SEHNR, CDR2 FQNEAQ (reference sequence). CDR3 in DNA: TGTGCCAGCAGCCGAAGCACCGGGACTAGCGAAGGTACGCAGTATTTT. Translating it yields CASSRSTGTSEGTQYF.

The gene calls are TRBV28 and TRBJ2-7, with TRBD2 matching 9 bases. V shed 7 bases, J shed 2 bases, and the junction held 9 bases outside the gene matches. The CDR3 covers 15 residues. Per the germline V gene, CDR1 is MDHEN and CDR2 is SYDVKM. The CDR3 bases are TGTGCCAGCAATCCCCAACTAGCGGGTACCTACGAGCAGTACTTC. Translating gives CASNPQLAGTYEQYF.

The chain has TRBV7-9 and TRBJ2-1; no firm D call. Looked up from germline, CDR1 is SEHNR and CDR2 is FQNEAQ (reference sequence). Trimming shortened V by 2 bases and J by 0 bases, and 11 bases separated the two germline ends. The CDR3 is made up of 16 amino acids. DNA of the CDR3: TGTGCCAGCAGCTTACGCACGGGCGGCTCCTACAATGAGCAGTTCTTC. It specifies CASSLRTGGSYNEQFF.

This chain joins TRBV29-1 and TRBJ1-4; the D gene is possibly TRBD1 (5 bases). The germline V gene has CDR1 SQVTM and CDR2 ANQGSEA. This CDR3 is 14 amino acids long. The V and J ends lost 3 bases and 8 bases respectively, with 16 bases between them. The DNA of the CDR3 is TGCAGCGTTGACCTCCGGGGCATTGGGGAAAAACTGTTTTTT. Its protein product is CSVDLRGIGEKLFF.

The chain uses TRBV3-1 (or the pseudogene TRBV3-2) and TRBJ2-1; no reliable D call. The germline gives CDR1 LGHDT, CDR2 YNNKEL (reference sequence). Trimming removed 1 base from V and 0 bases from J, with 7 bases in between. The CDR3 contains 15 residues. The CDR3 nucleotides read TGTGCCAGCAGCCAAGTATGGGGCTCCTACAATGAGCAGTTCTTC. It codes for CASSQVWGSYNEQFF.

This chain connects TRBV3-1 (or the pseudogene TRBV3-2) to TRBJ2-7; a possible D gene is TRBD2 (6 bases). CDR1 is LGHDT and CDR2 is YNNKEL in the germline V gene (reference sequence). Between the trimmed V and J ends, which lost 1 base and 3 bases, there was a span of 25 bases. This CDR3 is 19 amino acids long. Written as DNA, the CDR3 is TGTGCCAGCAGCCAAGTCGGGAGACCCACACCGACGGGCTTCTACGAGCAGTACTTC. It codes for CASSQVGRPTPTGFYEQYF.

The rearrangement uses TRBV5-4 and TRBJ2-7; D perhaps matches TRBD2 (5 bases). Trimming removed 1 base at V and 6 bases at J, with 20 bases between. The germline CDR1 and CDR2 sequences are SGHNT and YYREEE (reference sequence). This CDR3 comprises 16 residues. CDR3 residues: CASSLPLAQSISEQYF. CDR3 nucleotide sequence: TGTGCCAGCAGCTTGCCGCTAGCCCAGAGTATAAGCGAGCAGTACTTC.

DNA for the CDR3: TGTGCCAGCAGCAACCGGAGGGGACAGGGGGCGACAGATACGCAGTATTTT. The encoded protein is CASSNRRGQGATDTQYF. The chain uses TRBV9 and TRBJ2-3; 12 positions match TRBD1. J lost 3 bases, V lost 4 bases, and 9 bases had no gene match. This CDR3 spans 17 amino acids. Germline V gene data show CDR1 as SGDLS and CDR2 as YYNGEE.

The CDR3, as DNA: TGTGCCAGCAGCCAAGACACTCATTTCTATGGCTACACCTTC. This encodes CASSQDTHFYGYTF. The chain uses TRBV3-1 (or the pseudogene TRBV3-2) and TRBJ1-2; the D is unclear. This CDR3 is built from 14 residues. The V end was cut by 0 bases, the J end by 4 bases, with 9 bases between. CDR1 and CDR2 (germline): LGHDT, YNNKEL (reference sequence).

The chain has TRBV28 and TRBJ2-7; a possible D gene is TRBD2 (6 bases). Germline V gene lookup returns CDR1 MDHEN and CDR2 SYDVKM. The CDR3 is 15 amino acids. The V gene lost 5 bases and the J gene lost 3 bases, with 17 bases spanning the gap. CDR3 loop: CASSDDRDWLYEQYF. The CDR3, as DNA: TGTGCCAGCAGTGACGACCGGGACTGGCTCTACGAGCAGTACTTC.

The rearrangement uses TRBV6-5 and TRBJ1-6, with TRBD1 identical over 8 bases. Germline CDR1 reads MNHEY; CDR2 reads SVGAGI. Germline trimming cut 7 bases from V and 8 bases from J; bases unmatched to any gene: 7. This CDR3 spans 14 amino acids. The CDR3 sequence: CASKTDRVDSPLHF. The CDR3 DNA follows: TGTGCCAGCAAGACGGACAGGGTTGATTCACCCCTCCACTTT.

The chain couples TRBV18 to TRBJ1-2, with 7 nucleotides matching TRBD1. CDR3 size: 15 residues. V was clipped by 3 bases and J by 4 bases; unmatched bases: 8. Germline CDR1 reads KGHSH; CDR2 reads LQKENI. The CDR3 region is CASSPAGQTSYGYTF. In DNA, the CDR3 is TGTGCCAGCTCACCCGCGGGACAGACGAGCTATGGCTACACCTTC.

The rearrangement links TRBV6-1 to TRBJ2-4; 9 nucleotides match TRBD2. The germline V gene has CDR1 MNHNS and CDR2 SASEGT. This CDR3 comprises 15 residues. J was trimmed by 9 bases and V by 2 bases; bases with no gene match: 8. Here the CDR3 reads CASSEFAGGPGIQYF. For the CDR3, the DNA is TGTGCCAGCAGTGAATTTGCGGGGGGGCCTGGCATTCAGTACTTC.

The gene calls are TRBV27 and TRBJ2-1; no clear D gene. The ends were cut back, 7 bases at V and 8 bases at J, with 9 bases in the middle. This CDR3 is built from 11 residues. Germline V gives CDR1 MNHEY, CDR2 SMNVEV (reference sequence). For the CDR3, the DNA is TGTGCCAGCACCCTCGGCCATGAGCAGTTCTTC. Protein product: CASTLGHEQFF.

Only one count was recorded for this clone. The V gene is TRBV4-2, the J gene TRBJ1-2, with no clear D. Trimming took 3 bases from V and 2 from J, leaving 10 bases between them. The CDR3 loop spans 14 amino acids. Germline lookup yields CDR1 LGHNA and CDR2 YNFKEQ. CDR3 sequence: CASSQSVANYGYTF. Written as DNA, the CDR3 is TGTGCCAGCAGCCAGTCGGTAGCCAACTATGGCTACACCTTC.

This chain uses TRBV10-3 with TRBJ1-6, with D perhaps matching TRBD1 (6 bases). Deletions cut 7 bases from V and 8 bases from J, with 15 bases between. This CDR3 is built from 14 residues. From germline, CDR1 is ENHRY and CDR2 SYGVKD. CDR3 region: CAINKQGTDSPLHF. The DNA for the CDR3 is TGTGCCATCAATAAACAGGGCACCGATTCACCCCTCCACTTT.

This clone was seen once. The chain employs TRBV19 and TRBJ2-7; 7 nucleotides match TRBD2. This CDR3 spans 16 amino acids. The germline V gene encodes CDR1 LNHDA and CDR2 SQIVND (reference sequence). The junction had 6 bases not matched to a gene; V was cut back by 0 bases and J by 1 base. DNA of the CDR3: TGTGCCAGTAGTATAGATCCAGCGGGACCTTCCTACGAGCAGTACTTC. Amino acids: CASSIDPAGPSYEQYF.

The chain couples TRBV5-4 to TRBJ2-1; D gene uncertain. This CDR3 comprises 14 residues. With 4 bases removed from V and 7 bases from J, the gap between germline ends came to 15 bases. CDR1 and CDR2 from the germline V gene are SGHNT and YYREEE (reference sequence). CDR3 residues: CASSLPWPGNEQFF. The CDR3 bases are TGTGCCAGCAGCCTGCCGTGGCCTGGGAATGAGCAGTTCTTC.

The V and J genes are TRBV10-2 and TRBJ2-1; 7 nucleotides align to TRBD2. This CDR3 has 14 amino acids. The germline V gene has CDR1 WSHSY and CDR2 SAAADI. After removal of 4 bases from V and 2 bases from J, the junction contained 2 bases not matched to a gene. CDR3 DNA sequence: TGCGCCAGCAGTGGCCGGGGGGCCTACAATGAGCAGTTCTTC. Protein sequence: CASSGRGAYNEQFF.

The V call is TRBV6-5, the J call TRBJ1-1, with unresolved D. Germline CDR1 is MNHEY and CDR2 is SVGAGI. Between the trimmed V and J ends, which lost 0 bases and 0 bases, there was a span of 8 bases. CDR3 size: 15 residues. The CDR3 DNA follows: TGTGCCAGCAGTTACTCATCCAGATTGAACACTGAAGCTTTCTTT. Translated, it gives CASSYSSRLNTEAFF.

The rearrangement links TRBV10-2 to TRBJ2-7; 9 bases line up with TRBD2. The CDR3 runs 14 residues. The V gene end was trimmed by 4 bases and the J gene end by 2 bases; junction bases not matched to a gene: 3. Per the germline V gene, CDR1 is WSHSY and CDR2 is SAAADI. The CDR3 DNA follows: TGCGCCAGCAGTGGCGCGGGAGGGGCCTACGAGCAGTACTTC. Translated: CASSGAGGAYEQYF.

The V and J genes are TRBV7-9 and TRBJ2-5, with D uncertain. Per germline, CDR1 SEHNR and CDR2 FQNEAQ (reference sequence). The V gene lost 0 bases and the J gene lost 4 bases, with 15 bases spanning the gap. This CDR3 spans 16 amino acids. CDR3 loop: CASSLARNQRTETQYF. DNA for the CDR3: TGTGCCAGCAGCTTAGCGCGCAACCAAAGGACAGAGACCCAGTACTTC.

The chain joins TRBV19 to TRBJ1-6, with D unresolved. Trimming removed 1 base from V and 1 base from J, with 5 bases in between. The CDR3 runs to 15 residues. Germline CDR1 and CDR2: LNHDA and SQIVND (reference sequence). CDR3 coding DNA: TGTGCCAGTAGTATAGCGGGATCCTATAATTCACCCCTCCACTTT. Translation gives CASSIAGSYNSPLHF.

This clone appeared once. The CDR3 DNA sequence: TGTGCCAGCAGTCCACCGACGGGGTCCCATGAGCAGTTCTTC. Translating it yields CASSPPTGSHEQFF. The chain carries TRBV28 and TRBJ2-1, with a weak D call TRBD2 (5 bases). The germline V and J ends were trimmed by 5 bases and 8 bases, with 16 bases remaining between them. CDR3 size: 14 residues. CDR1 and CDR2 from the germline V gene are MDHEN and SYDVKM.

V usage is TRBV6-6 and J usage is TRBJ1-4, with TRBD1 matching over 9 bases. Unmatched junction bases numbered 9, after V lost 6 bases and J lost 7 bases. This CDR3 has 15 residues. Germline CDR1 MNHNY, CDR2 SVGAGI (reference sequence). The CDR3 sequence is CASSGRRQGGEKLFF. The CDR3 DNA reads as TGTGCCAGCAGCGGGAGGAGACAGGGGGGTGAAAAACTGTTTTTT.

As for this clone: Other DNA sequences in the sample encode the same CDR3. The V and J genes are TRBV7-3 and TRBJ2-1; 10 bases match TRBD1. Germline trimming cut 5 bases from V and 4 bases from J; bases unmatched to any gene: 2. From germline, CDR1 is SGHTA and CDR2 FQGTGA. CDR3 length: 14 amino acids. The CDR3 protein is CASSPGQGYNEQFF. The CDR3 nucleotides are TGTGCCAGCAGCCCGGGACAGGGGTACAATGAGCAGTTCTTC.